This T cell receptor beta chain was identified in a study of Ad26.COV2.S vaccination and SARS-CoV-2 variants. Study-wide results and limits: Vaccinees displayed broader spike-specific TCR repertoires than placebo recipients. Reported findings describe substantial breadth in spike-specific CD8+ and CD4+ T cell responses following vaccination. With respect to non-spike TCR breadth, vaccine and placebo recipients were similar. Measurements of TCR breadth and depth may have given underestimates of the total T cell responses.

Sequencing was performed with immunoSEQ multiplex PCR; in TCRdb, only in-frame clones are kept and a portion is missing. The sample records roughly 140,000 clones, roughly 85% being singletons. In germline, CDR1 is SGHTA, CDR2 FQGNSA. The CDR3 extends over 13 amino acids. Worth noting for this clone: Its antigen is undetermined. The junction departs from the called germline gene at one end, perhaps through a read error.

The sequencing used peripheral blood, collected after recovery from COVID-19. This sequence joins TRBV7-2 and TRBJ2-5; D gene uncertain. The sequence derives from a human donor who had recovered from COVID-19. CDR3 nucleotide sequence: TGTGCCAGCTCTCCGCGGTACCAGGAGACCCAGTACTTC. It translates to CASSPRYQETQYF.